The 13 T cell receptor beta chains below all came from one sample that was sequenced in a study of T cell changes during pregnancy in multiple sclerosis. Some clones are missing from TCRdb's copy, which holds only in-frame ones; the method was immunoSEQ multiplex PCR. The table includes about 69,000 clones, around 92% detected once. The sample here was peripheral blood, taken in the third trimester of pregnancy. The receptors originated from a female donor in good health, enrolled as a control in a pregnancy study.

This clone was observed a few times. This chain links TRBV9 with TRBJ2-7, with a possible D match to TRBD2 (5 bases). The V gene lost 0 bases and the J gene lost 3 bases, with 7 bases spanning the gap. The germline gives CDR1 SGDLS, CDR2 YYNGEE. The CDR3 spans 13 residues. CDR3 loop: CASSVEAGYEQYF. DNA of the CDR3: TGTGCCAGCAGCGTAGAGGCGGGCTACGAGCAGTACTTC.

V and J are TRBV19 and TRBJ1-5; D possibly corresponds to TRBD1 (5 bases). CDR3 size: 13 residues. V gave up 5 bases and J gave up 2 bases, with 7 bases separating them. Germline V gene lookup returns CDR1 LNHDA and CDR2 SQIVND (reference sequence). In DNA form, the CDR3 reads TGTGCCAGTAGTCTACAGGGCAATCAGCCCCAGCATTTT. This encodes CASSLQGNQPQHF.

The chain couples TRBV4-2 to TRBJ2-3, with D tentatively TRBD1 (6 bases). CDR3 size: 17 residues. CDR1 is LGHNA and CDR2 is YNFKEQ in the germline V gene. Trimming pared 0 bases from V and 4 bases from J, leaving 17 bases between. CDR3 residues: CASSQDLGAGVSDTQYF. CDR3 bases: TGTGCCAGCAGCCAAGATTTGGGGGCAGGGGTGTCAGATACGCAGTATTTT.

The CDR3 DNA is TGTGCCAGCAGACAGGGGGGGAATGAGCAGTTCTTC. The encoded protein is CASRQGGNEQFF. The chain couples TRBV2 to TRBJ2-1; TRBD1 is a possible D gene (8 bases). Germline V gene sequence: CDR1 SNHLY, CDR2 FYNNEI. This CDR3 contains 12 residues. V was cut by 6 bases and J by 7 bases, with 10 bases left in between. The whole variable domain, remainder taken from reference TRBV2 and TRBJ2-1, is EPEVTQTPSHQVTQMGQEVILRCVPISNHLYFYWYRQILGQKVEFLVSFYNNEISEKSEIFDDQFSVERPDGSNFTLKIRSTKLEDSAMYFCASRQGGNEQFFGPGTRLTVL.

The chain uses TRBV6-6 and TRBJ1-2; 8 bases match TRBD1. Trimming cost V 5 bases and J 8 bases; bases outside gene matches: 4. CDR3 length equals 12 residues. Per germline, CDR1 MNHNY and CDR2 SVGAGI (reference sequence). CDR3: CASSTGQGGYTF. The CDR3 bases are TGTGCCAGCAGTACCGGACAGGGCGGCTACACCTTC.

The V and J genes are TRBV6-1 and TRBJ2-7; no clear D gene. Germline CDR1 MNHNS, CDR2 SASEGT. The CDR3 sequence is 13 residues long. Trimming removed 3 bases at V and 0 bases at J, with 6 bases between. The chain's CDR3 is CASSDRNSYEQYF. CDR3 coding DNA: TGTGCCAGCAGTGACAGGAACTCCTACGAGCAGTACTTC.

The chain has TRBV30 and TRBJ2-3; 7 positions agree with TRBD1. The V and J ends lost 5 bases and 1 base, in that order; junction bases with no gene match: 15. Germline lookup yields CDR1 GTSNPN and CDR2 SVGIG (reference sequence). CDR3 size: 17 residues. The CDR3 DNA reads TGTGCCTGGGGAACAGGGGACGGATGGCCCCGCACAGATACGCAGTATTTT. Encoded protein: CAWGTGDGWPRTDTQYF.

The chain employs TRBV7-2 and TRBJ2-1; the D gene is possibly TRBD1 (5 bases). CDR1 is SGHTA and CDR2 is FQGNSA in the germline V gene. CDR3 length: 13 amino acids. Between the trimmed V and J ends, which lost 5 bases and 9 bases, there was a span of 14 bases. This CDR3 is CASSPRQFGEQFF. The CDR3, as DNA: TGTGCCAGCAGCCCCCGACAGTTTGGTGAGCAGTTCTTC. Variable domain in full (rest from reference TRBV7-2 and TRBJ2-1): GAGVSQSPSNKVTEKGKDVELRCDPISGHTALYWYRQSLGQGLEFLIYFQGNSAPDKSGLPSDRFSAERTGGSVSTLTIQRTQQEDSAVYLCASSPRQFGEQFFGPGTRLTVL.

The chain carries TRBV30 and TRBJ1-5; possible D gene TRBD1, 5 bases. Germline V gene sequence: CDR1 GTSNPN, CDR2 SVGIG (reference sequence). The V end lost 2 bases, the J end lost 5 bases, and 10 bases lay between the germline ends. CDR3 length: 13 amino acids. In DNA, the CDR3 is TGTGCCTGGAGTCGGACAATTGATCAGCCCCAGCATTTT. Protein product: CAWSRTIDQPQHF.

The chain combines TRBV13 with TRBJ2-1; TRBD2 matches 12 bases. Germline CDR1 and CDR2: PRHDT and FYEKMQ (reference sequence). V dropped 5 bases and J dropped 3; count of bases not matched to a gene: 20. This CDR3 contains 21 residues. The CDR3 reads CASSPTPTSGRIQPGYNEQFF. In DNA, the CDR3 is TGTGCCAGCAGCCCTACCCCGACTAGCGGGAGAATCCAACCCGGCTACAATGAGCAGTTCTTC.

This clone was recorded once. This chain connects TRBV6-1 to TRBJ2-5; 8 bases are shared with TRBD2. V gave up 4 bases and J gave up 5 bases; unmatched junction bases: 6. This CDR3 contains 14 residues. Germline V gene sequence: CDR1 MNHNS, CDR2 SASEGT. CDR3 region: CASSVWTGGETQYF. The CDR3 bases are TGTGCCAGCAGTGTCTGGACGGGGGGGGAGACCCAGTACTTC.

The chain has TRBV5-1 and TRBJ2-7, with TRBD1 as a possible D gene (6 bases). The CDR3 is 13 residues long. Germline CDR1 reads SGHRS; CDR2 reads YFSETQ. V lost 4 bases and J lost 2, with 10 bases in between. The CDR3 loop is CASSVRDTYEQYF. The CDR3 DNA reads TGCGCCAGCAGCGTCAGGGACACCTACGAGCAGTACTTC. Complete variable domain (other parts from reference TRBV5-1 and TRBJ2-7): KAGVTQTPRYLIKTRGQQVTLSCSPISGHRSVSWYQQTPGQGLQFLFEYFSETQRNKGNFPGRFSGRQFSNSRSEMNVSTLELGDSALYLCASSVRDTYEQYFGPGTRLTVT.

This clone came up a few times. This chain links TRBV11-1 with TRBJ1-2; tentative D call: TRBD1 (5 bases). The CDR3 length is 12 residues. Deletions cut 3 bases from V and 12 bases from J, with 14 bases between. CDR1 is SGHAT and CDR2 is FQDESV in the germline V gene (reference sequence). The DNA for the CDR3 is TGTGCCAGCAGCTTGGAGGGGAGATCTCACACCTTC. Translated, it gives CASSLEGRSHTF.